The entry that follows covers one T cell receptor (beta chain) sequence. The antigen is unknown. The entry originates in a study of OX40 agonist ivuxolimab in advanced cancers. Study overall: The study reported partial responses in three patients: one hepatocellular carcinoma, two cutaneous melanoma.

Blood samples were obtained at baseline, cycle 4 day 1, and cycle 7 day 1. Whole-study findings and limits: A proportion of nonresponders additionally exhibited low normalized T-cell clonal expansion.

CDR3 size: 16 residues. The germline CDR1 and CDR2 sequences are SNHLY and FYNNEI. V lost 6 bases, J lost 0 bases, and 15 bases lay in between. Sequencing was performed with immunoSEQ multiplex PCR; in TCRdb, only in-frame clones are kept and a portion is missing. Of around 72,000 clones in the sample, 70% to 90% were seen once. Sequencing was performed on CD4+ or CD8+ T cells sorted from blood, taken in a trial of the OX40 agonist ivuxolimab. The chain carries TRBV2 and TRBJ1-5; D remains ambiguous. The clonotype comes from an adult with an advanced solid tumor such as melanoma, head and neck, liver or kidney cancer. As DNA, the CDR3 is TGTGCCAGCAGCGGTGCACGGGTTTTTAGCAATCAGCCCCAGCATTTT. It specifies CASSGARVFSNQPQHF. The variable domain in full, completed from reference TRBV2 and TRBJ1-5, reads EPEVTQTPSHQVTQMGQEVILRCVPISNHLYFYWYRQILGQKVEFLVSFYNNEISEKSEIFDDQFSVERPDGSNFTLKIRSTKLEDSAMYFCASSGARVFSNQPQHFGDGTRLSIL.